This T cell receptor beta chain appears in the sequencing data of a study of T cells expressing NK-cell markers. Across the whole study: From sorted CD3+CD56+NKG2C+, CD3+CD56+NKG2C- and CD3+CD56-NKG2C+ T cells came the TCR beta repertoires. Sequencing covered eight donors, seven HCMV-seropositive and one seronegative.

The CDR3 is 14 residues long. Germline CDR1 LNHNV, CDR2 YYDKDF (reference sequence). Study-wide results and caveats: These same clonotypes (in a few donors) also led the CD3+CD56-NKG2C+ fraction.

TCRdb reprocessed the 5' RACE reads; each CDR3 protein has one entry and no DNA is given. The sample has a few hundred thousand distinct CDR3 sequences; the top ten hold 4% to 6.5%. With respect to this clonotype: Antigen specificity is unknown.

The sample comprised blood T cells: a sorted CD56 or NKG2C T cell subset, CD4+ or CD8+ T cells, or bulk PBMC T cells (not recorded which). V usage is TRBV15 and J usage is TRBJ2-1. The TCR comes from a man between 18 and 69 years old in good health. CDR3 amino acids: CATCAGGSYNEQFF.